One sample yielded the 17 T cell receptor beta chains listed below, sequenced in a study. TCRdb processed the RT-PCR reads anew with MiXCR; each CDR3 protein has one entry. Here the sample spans almost 700,000 distinct CDR3 sequences, about 14% being singletons. Sequenced input: memory CD4+ T cells from blood. Receptors originate from a female donor in good health, serving as a healthy control.

This clonotype was observed many times. The chain uses TRBV20-1 and TRBJ1-1, with D possibly TRBD1 on 6 matching bases. The V gene's germline CDR1 is DFQATT and CDR2 SNEGSKA (reference sequence). The CDR3 runs 15 residues. Trimming removed 5 bases at V and 0 bases at J, with 16 bases between. The CDR3: CSAPGRGAMNTEAFF. In nucleotides, the CDR3 is TGCAGTGCTCCAGGTCGGGGGGCTATGAACACTGAAGCTTTCTTT.

The chain recombines TRBV20-1 with TRBJ1-2, with D possibly being TRBD1 (6 bases). The CDR3 covers 15 residues. Trimming shortened V by 2 bases and J by 8 bases, and 21 bases separated the two germline ends. Germline CDR1 is DFQATT and CDR2 is SNEGSKA (reference sequence). The CDR3 bases are TGCAGTGCTAGATCACAGGGTTACCCCACGCAGGGCTACACCTTC. Its protein is CSARSQGYPTQGYTF.

The rearrangement joins TRBV18 to TRBJ1-1; no definite D call. There are 15 residues in the CDR3. Trimming pared 3 bases from V and 1 base from J, leaving 12 bases between. From germline, CDR1 is KGHSH and CDR2 LQKENI. CDR3 amino acids: CASSPMSPQNTEAFF. The CDR3 nucleotides are TGTGCCAGCTCACCCATGAGCCCTCAGAACACTGAAGCTTTCTTT.

In its sample, this clonotype was seen many times. The V gene is TRBV24-1, the J gene TRBJ2-3; 8 bases line up with TRBD1. The CDR3 consists of 18 residues. The V segment lost 2 bases and the J segment 0 bases; nucleotides outside the gene matches: 9. Germline lookup yields CDR1 KGHDR and CDR2 SFDVKD. In nucleotides, the CDR3 is TGTGCCACCAGTGATTCGCGGGGACAGGCGGCTAGCACAGATACGCAGTATTTT. It encodes CATSDSRGQAASTDTQYF.

This clonotype was found a few times. V and J are TRBV20-1 and TRBJ2-1; 7 bases agree with TRBD2. Germline V CDR1 and CDR2: DFQATT, SNEGSKA (reference sequence). V was clipped by 8 bases and J by 0 bases; unmatched bases: 13. The length of the CDR3 is 16 residues. Written as DNA, the CDR3 is TGCAGTCTACTCCCCTTGGGGGGGGACTCCTACAATGAGCAGTTCTTC. Translating it yields CSLLPLGGDSYNEQFF.

The table lists this clonotype with a few counts. V and J are TRBV5-1 and TRBJ1-6; D might be TRBD1 (5 bases). The germline V gene encodes CDR1 SGHRS and CDR2 YFSETQ. V dropped 3 bases and J dropped 10 bases, with 14 bases sitting between them. The CDR3 runs 14 residues. This CDR3 is CASSWGGAGSPLHF. In nucleotides, the CDR3 is TGCGCCAGCAGCTGGGGGGGAGCCGGATCACCCCTCCACTTT.

With respect to this clonotype: One end of the junction fails to match germline, which may point to a read error. The chain has TRBV7-7 and TRBJ2-1; no reliable D call. The germline CDR1 and CDR2 sequences are SSHAT and FNYEAQ (reference sequence). CDR3 length: 13 residues. The CDR3 DNA is TGTGCTAGCAGCTTCAGCGAGTACAATGAGCAGTTCTTC. Amino acids: CASSFSEYNEQFF.

The genes are TRBV30 and TRBJ1-2; D is possibly TRBD1 (5 bases). The germline gives CDR1 GTSNPN, CDR2 SVGIG (reference sequence). V was pared by 4 bases and J by 8 bases, with 17 bases between. CDR3 size: 13 residues. The CDR3: CAWMSGMVGGYTF. The CDR3 DNA is TGTGCCTGGATGTCAGGGATGGTAGGAGGCTACACCTTC.

In nucleotides, the CDR3 is TGCGCCAGCAGCTTAAACTCAGGCGGGGGCGGCGATGAGCAGTTCTTC. This gives the protein CASSLNSGGGGDEQFF. The chain has TRBV5-1 and TRBJ2-1, with a possible D match to TRBD2 (7 bases). This CDR3 region has 16 residues. With 2 bases removed from V and 8 bases from J, the gap between germline ends came to 20 bases. CDR1 SGHRS and CDR2 YFSETQ come from the germline V gene.

This clonotype was seen a few times. The chain links TRBV18 to TRBJ1-5; D is perhaps TRBD1 (5 bases). This CDR3 is 14 amino acids long. Trimming shortened V by 2 bases and J by 3 bases, and 8 bases separated the two germline ends. Germline values: CDR1 KGHSH, CDR2 LQKENI. The CDR3 DNA reads as TGTGCCAGCTCACCAGCAGGGACCAATCAGCCCCAGCATTTT. Residues: CASSPAGTNQPQHF.

This clonotype has a count of ten or more. V is TRBV29-1 and J is TRBJ2-1; TRBD2 might be the D (6 bases). The V end lost 7 bases, the J end lost 12 bases, and 19 bases lay between the germline ends. CDR3 length equals 12 residues. Germline lookup yields CDR1 SQVTM and CDR2 ANQGSEA. CDR3 residues: CSANLGGVMQFF. The CDR3 region has the DNA TGCAGCGCCAACTTGGGCGGGGTGATGCAGTTCTTC.

The genes are TRBV28 and TRBJ2-3; TRBD1 agrees at 7 bases. Germline CDR1 is MDHEN and CDR2 is SYDVKM. The CDR3 has 16 residues. Trimming took 4 bases from V and 2 from J; bases not matched to a gene: 9. CDR3 region: CASSSLRQGITDTQYF. CDR3 nucleotide sequence: TGTGCCAGCAGTTCGCTAAGACAGGGAATCACAGATACGCAGTATTTT.

This clonotype was observed a few times. The V gene is TRBV4-3, the J gene TRBJ2-1; D possibly matches TRBD1 or TRBD2 (5 bases each). Per germline, CDR1 LGHNA and CDR2 YSLEER. This CDR3 is built from 14 residues. The V end was cut by 0 bases, the J end by 11 bases, with 14 bases between. The CDR3 DNA follows: TGCGCCAGCAGCCAAGATGATTTGGGGGAGAAGCAGTTCTTC. Amino acids: CASSQDDLGEKQFF.

This clonotype was seen a handful of times. The gene calls are TRBV3-1 and TRBJ2-1; 7 bases fit TRBD1. Germline CDR1 is LGHDT and CDR2 is YNNKEL (reference sequence). Losses at the gene ends were 1 base for V and 6 bases for J; bases not matched to a gene: 9. This CDR3 is built from 16 residues. The CDR3 DNA is TGTGCCAGCAGCCAAGGGACGGGACAGTTCACCAATGAGCAGTTCTTC. It translates to CASSQGTGQFTNEQFF.

This clonotype appeared a few times. The chain recombines TRBV27 with TRBJ2-5; 13 positions agree with TRBD2. The CDR3 has 15 residues. The germline V gene has CDR1 MNHEY and CDR2 SMNVEV (reference sequence). J lost 4 bases, V lost 10 bases, and 9 bases had no gene match. The CDR3, as DNA: TGTGCCACTAGGGGCGGACTAGCGGGAGTAGAGACCCAGTACTTC. Its translation: CATRGGLAGVETQYF.

The rearrangement joins TRBV7-2 to TRBJ2-1, with no clear D. There are 15 residues in the CDR3. V lost 5 bases and J 0 bases, leaving 11 bases between the germline ends. Germline assignment: CDR1 SGHTA and CDR2 FQGNSA. The chain's CDR3 is CASSPLGYSYNEQFF. CDR3 DNA sequence: TGTGCCAGCAGCCCCTTAGGCTACTCCTACAATGAGCAGTTCTTC.

In nucleotides, the CDR3 is TGTGCCACCGCATTAGCGGGGGGGAACCAAGAGACCCAGTACTTC. Protein product: CATALAGGNQETQYF. The V and J genes are TRBV10-3 and TRBJ2-5; 11 bases fit TRBD2. CDR1 ENHRY and CDR2 SYGVKD come from the germline V gene. The CDR3 consists of 15 residues. After removal of 10 bases from V and 0 bases from J, the junction contained 7 bases not matched to a gene.